A single sample gave rise to the 20 T cell receptor beta chains below, sequenced in a study of blood T cells in healthy people across ages. Then a second PCR, running roughly 7 to 11 cycles, was carried out with a sample-barcoded 5' primer and a J-beta primer mix. TCRdb re-called the 5' RACE reads with MiXCR, one entry per CDR3 protein. Among about 570,000 distinct CDR3 sequences, roughly 28% were seen once, and the ten largest hold approximately 18%. Material for sequencing was blood. Source of these receptors: a woman in her 70s in good health.

The chain employs TRBV27 and TRBJ2-1; 7 bases agree with TRBD1. Gene TRBJ2-7 matches the end of the DNA better, so the J call may be wrong. This CDR3 has 14 amino acids. Germline V gene sequence: CDR1 MNHEY, CDR2 SMNVEV (reference sequence). The CDR3 loop reads CASSDTRGKYEQYF. In DNA, the CDR3 is TGTGCCAGCAGTGATACCAGGGGGAAGTACGAGCAGTACTTC.

The gene calls are TRBV7-8 and TRBJ2-5; perhaps TRBD2 as D (5 bases). Germline V gene lookup returns CDR1 SGHVS and CDR2 FQNEAQ. Trimming removed 7 bases from V and 4 bases from J, with 13 bases in between. The CDR3 runs to 13 residues. CDR3 bases: TGTGCCAGCAATCTGGGTCGGGGAGAGACCCAGTACTTC. As protein: CASNLGRGETQYF.

This clonotype was detected a few times. The chain carries TRBV19 and TRBJ1-4; no definite D call. Germline V gives CDR1 LNHDA, CDR2 SQIVND (reference sequence). V was pared by 1 base and J by 10 bases, with 7 bases between. The CDR3 runs to 12 residues. Here the CDR3 DNA reads TGTGCCAGTAGTATAGCGGGCGGAAAACTGTTTTTT. It encodes CASSIAGGKLFF. Full variable domain (rest looked up from reference TRBV19 and TRBJ1-4): DGGITQSPKYLFRKEGQNVTLSCEQNLNHDAMYWYRQDPGQGLRLIYYSQIVNDFQKGDIAEGYSVSREKKESFPLTVTSAQKNPTAFYLCASSIAGGKLFFGSGTQLSVL.

A few counts support this clonotype. V usage is TRBV6-2 or TRBV6-3 and J usage is TRBJ2-7; 8 bases match TRBD1. The CDR3 is 15 amino acids. J was trimmed by 5 bases and V by 8 bases; bases with no gene match: 14. Germline CDR1 and CDR2: MNHEY and SVGEGT. Here the CDR3 DNA reads TGTGCCAGCGCTCTTGCCGGGACAGGTACCCACGAGCAGTACTTC. Amino acid sequence: CASALAGTGTHEQYF.

In its sample, this clonotype was seen a few times. The rearrangement links TRBV5-6 to TRBJ1-2; the D is unclear. In germline, CDR1 is SGHDT, CDR2 YYEEEE. The CDR3 totals 14 residues. The V end was cut by 0 bases, the J end by 4 bases, with 10 bases between. CDR3 DNA: TGTGCCAGCAGCTTGGGAGGGTACAGCTATGGCTACACCTTC. Protein product: CASSLGGYSYGYTF.

The DNA for the CDR3 is TGTGCCAGCAGCTTAGCAATCGGGGGGGGCCAAGAGACCCAGTACTTC. Translating it yields CASSLAIGGGQETQYF. This chain uses TRBV7-2 with TRBJ2-5, with 8 bases aligning to TRBD2. V shed 0 bases, J shed 1 base, and the junction held 4 bases outside the gene matches. CDR3 length equals 16 residues. Germline V gene data show CDR1 as SGHTA and CDR2 as FQGNSA.

CDR3 nucleotides: TGTGCCAGCAGCCTAAGAGATACAGGGAGTAGTGGCTACACCTTC. It codes for CASSLRDTGSSGYTF. The chain carries TRBV3-1 and TRBJ1-2; weak D call: TRBD1 (6 bases). The CDR3 is made up of 15 amino acids. CDR1 LGHDT and CDR2 YNNKEL come from the germline V gene (reference sequence). Between the trimmed V and J ends, which lost 4 bases and 7 bases, there was a span of 19 bases.

This clonotype was recorded a few times. The chain couples TRBV19 to TRBJ1-1; D is ambiguous. This CDR3 has 13 residues. Trimming took 9 bases from V and 1 from J, leaving 12 bases between them. CDR1 is LNHDA and CDR2 is SQIVND in the germline V gene (reference sequence). As DNA, the CDR3 is TGTGCCAGCCTCTCATGGGGGAACACTGAAGCTTTCTTT. This encodes CASLSWGNTEAFF.

This clonotype came up a few times. This chain joins TRBV7-2 and TRBJ1-1, with 7 bases aligning to TRBD1. CDR1 is SGHTA and CDR2 is FQGNSA in the germline V gene. The CDR3 runs to 14 residues. J was trimmed by 1 base and V by 3 bases; bases with no gene match: 2. As DNA, the CDR3 is TGTGCCAGCAGCTTCGACAGGGAGAACACTGAAGCTTTCTTT. Its translation is CASSFDRENTEAFF. Filled out from reference TRBV7-2 and TRBJ1-1, the complete variable domain reads GAGVSQSPSNKVTEKGKDVELRCDPISGHTALYWYRQSLGQGLEFLIYFQGNSAPDKSGLPSDRFSAERTGGSVSTLTIQRTQQEDSAVYLCASSFDRENTEAFFGQGTRLTVV.

The chain carries TRBV10-3 and TRBJ1-2, with TRBD1 matching over 9 bases. After removal of 6 bases from V and 8 bases from J, the junction contained 10 bases not matched to a gene. CDR1 is ENHRY and CDR2 is SYGVKD in the germline V gene. The CDR3 extends over 14 amino acids. The CDR3 here is CAIRGGTGPNGYTF. DNA for the CDR3: TGTGCCATCAGGGGTGGGACAGGGCCTAACGGCTACACCTTC.

The rearrangement uses TRBV5-1 and TRBJ1-5; TRBD1 matches 7 bases. There are 14 residues in the CDR3. Germline assignment: CDR1 SGHRS and CDR2 YFSETQ. V shed 4 bases and J 3 bases; nucleotides not matched to a gene: 4. CDR3 in amino acids: CASSPTGVNQPQHF. As DNA, the CDR3 is TGCGCCAGCAGCCCTACAGGGGTCAATCAGCCCCAGCATTTT.

The CDR3 DNA sequence: TGTGCCAGCAGCTTAGGGCAGATCGGTGAGACCCAGTACTTC. This codes for CASSLGQIGETQYF. This chain uses TRBV7-9 with TRBJ2-5; D gene ambiguous. The CDR3 runs to 14 residues. Deletions cut 1 base from V and 5 bases from J, with 11 bases between. Germline V gives CDR1 SEHNR, CDR2 FQNEAQ (reference sequence).

The chain carries TRBV4-2 and TRBJ2-1; either TRBD1 or TRBD2 may supply D (5 bases each). The V end lost 3 bases, the J end lost 5 bases, and 11 bases lay between the germline ends. Germline loops: CDR1 LGHNA, CDR2 YNFKEQ. The CDR3 runs 14 residues. CDR3 amino acids: CASSQSGPDNEQFF. CDR3 in DNA: TGTGCCAGCAGCCAGTCGGGGCCGGACAATGAGCAGTTCTTC.

V gene TRBV7-2 combines with J gene TRBJ2-4; tentative D call: TRBD2 (5 bases). The CDR3 sequence is 16 residues long. The germline V gene has CDR1 SGHTA and CDR2 FQGNSA. Trimming shortened V by 5 bases and J by 2 bases, and 16 bases separated the two germline ends. DNA for the CDR3: TGTGCCAGCAGCCGAGGACTGCTCTCTCCCAAAAACATTCAGTACTTC. This encodes CASSRGLLSPKNIQYF.

The sample holds a few counts of this clonotype. The chain is built from TRBV11-2 and TRBJ1-6; D not resolved. With 0 bases removed from V and 6 bases from J, the gap between germline ends came to 18 bases. The germline gives CDR1 SGHAT, CDR2 FQNNGV. There are 18 residues in the CDR3. The DNA of the CDR3 is TGTGCCAGCAGCTTAGATTCACAACCGGGGTATTCTAATTCACCCCTCCACTTT. Translating it yields CASSLDSQPGYSNSPLHF.

This clonotype was detected a few times. The rearrangement links TRBV7-8 to TRBJ1-6, with TRBD1 matching over 10 bases. Germline V gene sequence: CDR1 SGHVS, CDR2 FQNEAQ. The CDR3 sequence is 15 residues long. The V segment lost 1 base and the J segment 9 bases; nucleotides outside the gene matches: 3. CDR3 DNA: TGTGCCAGCAGCTTAGGACAGGGGGCGCGTTCACCCCTCCACTTT. Encoded protein: CASSLGQGARSPLHF.

The chain couples TRBV7-2 to TRBJ2-5; a weak D match, TRBD1 (6 bases). The end of the DNA aligns better with TRBJ2-7, so the J call may be wrong. The germline V gene has CDR1 SGHTA and CDR2 FQGNSA. The CDR3 has 16 amino acids. The CDR3 nucleotides read TGTGCCAGCAGCCCAGGGGATAAGACAGGCTCCTACGAGCAGTACTTC. Translating gives CASSPGDKTGSYEQYF.

This clonotype was seen more than once but under ten times. The chain employs TRBV10-3 and TRBJ2-5; TRBD2 matches 13 bases. The end of the DNA fits TRBJ2-1 better, so the J call may be wrong. CDR3 length: 17 amino acids. Looked up from germline, CDR1 is ENHRY and CDR2 is SYGVKD. CDR3 protein: CAISESGLAGPVGEQFF. The CDR3 DNA follows: TGTGCCATCAGTGAGTCGGGACTAGCGGGGCCGGTCGGGGAGCAGTTCTTC.

This chain links TRBV4-3 with TRBJ2-5; no definite D call. The CDR3 consists of 13 residues. Trimming removed 3 bases at V and 3 bases at J, with 8 bases between. Germline CDR1 reads LGHNA; CDR2 reads YSLEER. The CDR3 spells CASSQPNEETQYF. The CDR3 region has the DNA TGCGCCAGCAGCCAGCCTAACGAAGAGACCCAGTACTTC.

This clonotype was seen at least ten times. One junction end does not reproduce the germline sequence, and a read error may be involved. The chain employs TRBV15 and TRBJ2-5; D might be TRBD2 (6 bases). Germline lookup yields CDR1 LNHNV and CDR2 YYDKDF (reference sequence). The CDR3 consists of 12 residues. In DNA form, the CDR3 reads TGTGCCACCAGCAGAGGGGCGGGACGGATAGATTTC. It is translated as CATSRGAGRIDF.